The 27 T cell receptor beta chains in this list originate from one sample, sequenced in a study of T and B cells in COVID-19 patients (dated by TCRdb to 2020 to 2022). Genomic DNA extracted from blood, in amounts of about 240-550 ng, served as the starting material for amplifying TRB repertoires. The instrument given in TCRdb is Illumina MiSeq. Multiplex PCR with BIOMED2 TRB-A/B primer pools was used to amplify the TRB rearrangements. TCRdb redid the processing of the public reads, applying fastp at Q25 and MiXCR, and retained in-frame beta chains. Merged by CDR3 protein, the rows form single entries marked with the most common genes and DNA. A total of 5,500 to 8,000 distinct CDR3 sequences appear in this sample, 25% to 40% of them only once. The ten top clones hold about 24% of the sample. What was sequenced was blood. The receptors derive from a human donor who had recovered from COVID-19.

This clonotype was seen a handful of times. The rearrangement joins TRBV10-3 to TRBJ2-1, with TRBD1 matching over 7 bases. Trimming removed 10 bases from V and 5 bases from J; junction bases left unmatched: 8. This CDR3 is 13 amino acids long. The germline CDR1 and CDR2 sequences are ENHRY and SYGVKD. The CDR3 spells CATLTGPNNEQFF. CDR3 DNA: TGTGCCACCTTGACAGGGCCCAACAATGAGCAGTTCTTC.

The chain is built from TRBV27 and TRBJ1-1, with D hard to call. Trimming stripped 6 bases from V and 2 bases from J, with 13 bases between. This CDR3 region has 14 residues. From germline, CDR1 is MNHEY and CDR2 SMNVEV (reference sequence). The DNA for the CDR3 is TGTGCCAGCAGCATCCAGCGTCTAAACACTGAAGCTTTCTTT. Residues: CASSIQRLNTEAFF.

The CDR3 region is CASSLRDSYEQYF. The CDR3 DNA reads TGTGCCAGCAGTCTCCGGGACAGCTACGAGCAGTACTTC. V gene TRBV6-5 combines with J gene TRBJ2-7; 7 bases agree with TRBD1. Germline values: CDR1 MNHEY, CDR2 SVGAGI. This CDR3 has 13 residues. V gave up 5 bases and J gave up 3 bases; unmatched junction bases: 4.

CDR3 residues: CASSLGNPAKNIQYF. CDR3 sequence (DNA): TGTGCCAGCAGCTTGGGGAATCCAGCCAAAAACATTCAGTACTTC. The chain carries TRBV7-9 and TRBJ2-4; D gene unclear. V shed 3 bases and J shed 0 bases, with 9 bases lying between them. The CDR3 is 15 residues long. CDR1 is SEHNR, CDR2 FQNEAQ, per germline (reference sequence). The variable domain in full, with the rest retrieved from reference TRBV7-9 and TRBJ2-4, is DTGVSQNPRHKITKRGQNVTFRCDPISEHNRLYWYRQTLGQGPEFLTYFQNEAQLEKSRLLSDRFSAERPKGSFSTLEIQRTEQGDSAMYLCASSLGNPAKNIQYFGAGTRLSVL.

This clonotype was seen a handful of times. The V and J genes are TRBV5-4 and TRBJ2-3; 15 nucleotides agree with TRBD2. J was trimmed by 5 bases and V by 3 bases; bases with no gene match: 16. Germline V CDR1 and CDR2: SGHNT, YYREEE (reference sequence). CDR3 length: 20 amino acids. CDR3 loop: CASSSPPGTSGGWLGDTQYF. CDR3 DNA sequence: TGTGCCAGCAGCTCCCCCCCCGGGACTAGCGGGGGGTGGCTAGGAGATACGCAGTATTTT.

This clonotype was seen more than once but under ten times. This chain connects TRBV6-1 to TRBJ1-5; D gene ambiguous. Germline V gene lookup returns CDR1 MNHNS and CDR2 SASEGT. The germline V and J ends were trimmed by 8 bases and 0 bases, with 11 bases remaining between them. The length of the CDR3 is 14 residues. The CDR3 DNA sequence: TGTGCCAGCCAGGCAGTCAATAGCAATCAGCCCCAGCATTTT. This gives the protein CASQAVNSNQPQHF.

V is TRBV6-5 and J is TRBJ1-5; 9 bases fit TRBD1. V trimming: 5 bases; J trimming: 5 bases; junction bases outside the gene matches: 10. The CDR3 is 16 residues long. Germline V gene sequence: CDR1 MNHEY, CDR2 SVGAGI. CDR3 amino acids: CASSEWDRAPDQPQHF. Written as DNA, the CDR3 is TGTGCCAGCAGTGAGTGGGACAGGGCGCCTGATCAGCCCCAGCATTTT.

Only a few counts were recorded for this clonotype. The genes are TRBV19 and TRBJ1-5; 8 bases agree with TRBD1. The trim removed 0 bases at V and 7 bases at J, leaving 5 bases unmatched. The CDR3 length is 15 residues. CDR1 LNHDA and CDR2 SQIVND come from the germline V gene (reference sequence). The CDR3 here is CASSIDRTGFQPQHF. The CDR3 DNA reads TGTGCCAGTAGTATAGATCGGACAGGGTTCCAGCCCCAGCATTTT.

This clonotype was found a few times. The DNA for the CDR3 is TGCAGTGCTAGAGATCCCCAGGGCCCTCTGGGAAACATTCAGTACTTC. Translated: CSARDPQGPLGNIQYF. This chain joins TRBV20-1 and TRBJ2-4; TRBD1 might be the D (5 bases). The CDR3 runs to 16 residues. From germline, CDR1 is DFQATT and CDR2 SNEGSKA (reference sequence). Trimming removed 0 bases from V and 6 bases from J, with 18 bases in between.

A remark on this clonotype: A much larger clone lies one base from this, so it may be a read error. The DNA for the CDR3 is TGCAGCGTTGCGGGACATCTAACGAACTATGGCTACACCTTC. This codes for CSVAGHLTNYGYTF. The J gene is TRBJ1-2, the V gene TRBV29-1; D possibly corresponds to TRBD1 (6 bases). Trimming stripped 4 bases from V and 2 bases from J, with 14 bases between. The CDR3 length is 14 residues. Germline assignment: CDR1 SQVTM and CDR2 ANQGSEA.

This clonotype is classed as medium-sized. This chain joins TRBV29-1 and TRBJ2-2, with TRBD1 matching 8 bases. The CDR3 spans 13 residues. Germline V CDR1 and CDR2: SQVTM, ANQGSEA. V lost 7 bases to trimming and J lost 6 bases; unmatched junction nucleotides: 7. As DNA, the CDR3 is TGCAGCGCAGGACAGGGTAATTCCGGGGAGCTGTTTTTT. This sequence encodes CSAGQGNSGELFF.

V gene TRBV14 combines with J gene TRBJ2-3; TRBD2 matches 9 bases. Per the germline V gene, CDR1 is SGHDN and CDR2 is FVKESK. The CDR3 is made up of 16 amino acids. Trimming at V came to 7 bases and at J to 1 base, leaving 9 bases not matched to a gene. The CDR3 sequence: CASKRGGGLGTDTQYF. The DNA of the CDR3 is TGTGCCAGCAAACGCGGGGGGGGATTGGGCACAGATACGCAGTATTTT. Together with reference TRBV14 and TRBJ2-3, the CDR3 gives the full variable domain: EAGVTQFPSHSVIEKGQTVTLRCDPISGHDNLYWYRRVMGKEIKFLLHFVKESKQDESGMPNNRFLAERTGGTYSTLKVQPAELEDSGVYFCASKRGGGLGTDTQYFGPGTRLTVL.

This clonotype has a handful of counts. The chain has TRBV19 and TRBJ1-4; 7 bases map to TRBD1. The CDR3 runs 13 residues. The germline CDR1 and CDR2 sequences are LNHDA and SQIVND (reference sequence). J lost 5 bases, V lost 9 bases, and 6 bases had no gene match. The CDR3 DNA follows: TGTGCCAGCACTTACAGGGGCAATGAAAAACTGTTTTTT. Its protein is CASTYRGNEKLFF.

This sequence joins TRBV15 and TRBJ2-3, with 10 bases that match TRBD2. The CDR3 totals 22 residues. Germline loops: CDR1 LNHNV, CDR2 YYDKDF (reference sequence). V lost 0 bases to trimming and J lost 2 bases; unmatched junction nucleotides: 20. CDR3 region: CATSRDQFNLWERGGITDTQYF. The DNA for the CDR3 is TGTGCCACCAGCAGAGATCAATTTAATTTGTGGGAGCGGGGGGGGATCACAGATACGCAGTATTTT.

By share of the sample, this clonotype is medium-sized. The rearrangement joins TRBV27 to TRBJ2-3, with 7 bases lining up with TRBD2. Unmatched junction bases numbered 7, after V lost 2 bases and J lost 2 bases. From germline, CDR1 is MNHEY and CDR2 SMNVEV (reference sequence). The CDR3 loop spans 16 amino acids. CDR3 sequence reads: CASSLSSQRDTDTQYF. The CDR3 bases are TGTGCCAGCAGTTTAAGTTCCCAGCGGGACACAGATACGCAGTATTTT.

V is TRBV29-1 and J is TRBJ2-3, with D possibly called TRBD1 or TRBD2 (7 bases each). Germline V gene data show CDR1 as SQVTM and CDR2 as ANQGSEA. CDR3 size: 14 residues. Trimming took off 7 bases at V and 1 base at J, with 15 bases between the two ends. This CDR3 is CSGGGGTGTDTQYF. The CDR3 DNA reads as TGCAGCGGGGGGGGGGGGACAGGCACAGATACGCAGTATTTT.

The chain recombines TRBV10-3 with TRBJ1-6, with 7 bases aligning to TRBD1. The germline V gene has CDR1 ENHRY and CDR2 SYGVKD. CDR3 length equals 13 residues. V trimming: 7 bases; J trimming: 6 bases; junction bases outside the gene matches: 3. The CDR3 spells CAITGQANSPLHF. The DNA for the CDR3 is TGTGCCATCACCGGACAGGCTAATTCACCCCTCCACTTT.

The CDR3 coding sequence is TGTGCCAGCAGCCCTCGGGCCTCTAATGAAAAACTGTTTTTT. Amino acid sequence: CASSPRASNEKLFF. The chain couples TRBV7-2 to TRBJ1-4, with unresolved D. Germline assignment: CDR1 SGHTA and CDR2 FQGNSA. The CDR3 spans 14 residues. V lost 5 bases, J lost 3 bases, and 10 bases lay in between.

The genes are TRBV18 and TRBJ2-7; D may match TRBD1 or TRBD2 (6 bases each). Trimming pared 3 bases from V and 6 bases from J, leaving 18 bases between. The V gene's germline CDR1 is KGHSH and CDR2 LQKENI. This CDR3 spans 15 amino acids. In DNA, the CDR3 is TGTGCCAGCTCACCCCTCCCGGGGGCGCCTGCCGAGCAGTACTTC. It yields the protein CASSPLPGAPAEQYF. Looking up the rest from reference TRBV18 and TRBJ2-7 gives the full variable domain: NAGVMQNPRHLVRRRGQEARLRCSPMKGHSHVYWYRQLPEEGLKFMVYLQKENIIDESGMPKERFSAEFPKEGPSILRIQQVVRGDSAAYFCASSPLPGAPAEQYFGPGTRLTVT.

About this clonotype itself: With a much larger clone just one base away, this may be a read error. The chain carries TRBV29-1 and TRBJ2-5; D gene uncertain. The germline gives CDR1 SQVTM, CDR2 ANQGSEA. V lost 6 bases and J lost 4, with 15 bases in between. The CDR3 runs 13 residues. Written as DNA, the CDR3 is TGCAGCGTCCTCGGTTTCTACCTAGAGACCCAGTACTTC. Amino acids: CSVLGFYLETQYF. Together with reference TRBV29-1 and TRBJ2-5, the CDR3 gives the full variable domain: SAVISQKPSRDICQRGTSLTIQCQVDSQVTMMFWYRQQPGQSLTLIATANQGSEATYESGFVIDKFPISRPNLTFSTLTVSNMSPEDSSIYLCSVLGFYLETQYFGPGTRLLVL.

This chain joins TRBV29-1 and TRBJ2-7; 8 positions match TRBD1. Germline V CDR1 and CDR2: SQVTM, ANQGSEA. This CDR3 region has 11 residues. Written as DNA, the CDR3 is TGCAGCGTTGAAAGGACAGGGTGGATTCAAGTC. Its translation is CSVERTGWIQV.

This chain connects TRBV6-2 or TRBV6-3 to TRBJ1-3; D remains ambiguous. The CDR3 contains 15 residues. V was pared by 6 bases and J by 0 bases, with 12 bases between. The germline gives CDR1 MNHEY, CDR2 SVGEGT. The CDR3 DNA follows: TGTGCCAGCAGCAGGAAGGGTCCCTCTGGAAACACCATATATTTT. Protein sequence: CASSRKGPSGNTIYF.

The gene calls are TRBV6-1 and TRBJ2-3; 11 bases fit TRBD2. CDR1 is MNHNS and CDR2 is SASEGT in the germline V gene. The V gene end was trimmed by 7 bases and the J gene end by 1 base; junction bases not matched to a gene: 7. The CDR3 runs 16 residues. The CDR3 here is CASNLPTSGGTDTQYF. CDR3 DNA: TGTGCCAGCAACCTACCGACTAGCGGGGGCACAGATACGCAGTATTTT.

The genes are TRBV19 and TRBJ2-7; 13 nucleotides agree with TRBD2. CDR1 is LNHDA and CDR2 is SQIVND in the germline V gene (reference sequence). The trim removed 5 bases at V and 3 bases at J, leaving 7 bases unmatched. The CDR3 length is 16 residues. The CDR3 bases are TGTGCCAGTAGTTCCCTACTAGCGGGGGGGCTCTACGAGCAGTACTTC. Translated, it gives CASSSLLAGGLYEQYF.

This clonotype occurred a few times. The chain uses TRBV19 and TRBJ2-1; the match to TRBD2 covers 9 bases. The CDR3 has 15 amino acids. Germline V lookup: CDR1 LNHDA, CDR2 SQIVND (reference sequence). J was trimmed by 4 bases and V by 3 bases; bases with no gene match: 4. The CDR3 bases are TGTGCCAGTAGTATCGAAGCGGGGGGATACAATGAGCAGTTCTTC. It is translated as CASSIEAGGYNEQFF.

The V gene is TRBV18, the J gene TRBJ2-7; 11 nucleotides line up with TRBD1. V lost 8 bases to trimming and J lost 5 bases; unmatched junction nucleotides: 8. The CDR3 extends over 14 amino acids. Per the germline V gene, CDR1 is KGHSH and CDR2 is LQKENI. The CDR3 loop is CASLPGQGVHEQYF. The CDR3 DNA sequence: TGTGCCAGCCTTCCGGGACAGGGGGTCCACGAGCAGTACTTC. The whole variable domain, remainder taken from reference TRBV18 and TRBJ2-7, is NAGVMQNPRHLVRRRGQEARLRCSPMKGHSHVYWYRQLPEEGLKFMVYLQKENIIDESGMPKERFSAEFPKEGPSILRIQQVVRGDSAAYFCASLPGQGVHEQYFGPGTRLTVT.

This clonotype was counted a few times. This chain uses TRBV19 with TRBJ1-1, with TRBD1 as a possible D gene (5 bases). Per the germline V gene, CDR1 is LNHDA and CDR2 is SQIVND (reference sequence). This CDR3 spans 14 amino acids. V dropped 6 bases and J dropped 4 bases, with 15 bases sitting between them. The CDR3 bases are TGTGCCAGTAGAGGCAGACAGATCCTCACTGAAGCTTTCTTT. Its translation is CASRGRQILTEAFF. Drawing the rest from reference TRBV19 and TRBJ1-1, the complete variable domain is DGGITQSPKYLFRKEGQNVTLSCEQNLNHDAMYWYRQDPGQGLRLIYYSQIVNDFQKGDIAEGYSVSREKKESFPLTVTSAQKNPTAFYLCASRGRQILTEAFFGQGTRLTVV.